This is a list of T cell receptor beta chains from one sample in a study of cytomegalovirus exposure and HLA in healthy donors. TCRdb's table, derived via immunoSEQ multiplex PCR, lists solely in-frame clones and lacks some. This sample's table has roughly 62,000 clones. The sequenced material came from PBMCs. The receptors stem from a male donor in good health and CMV-seronegative. The CDR3 runs from the conserved cysteine through the conserved F or W. The order of the fields is CDR3 protein, CDR3 DNA, J gene, D gene, V gene. D genes are given only for firm matches.

CDR3: CASSDDGGYTF
DNA: TGTGCCAGCAGCGACGACGGGGGCTACACCTTC
J: TRBJ1-2
D: .
V: TRBV9

CDR3: CATSPRSGAYEQYF
DNA: TGTGCCACCAGCCCCCGCTCAGGGGCCTACGAGCAGTACTTC
J: TRBJ2-7
D: .
V: TRBV15

CDR3: CASRTGTGELFF
DNA: TGTGCCAGCAGGACAGGCACCGGGGAGCTGTTTTTT
J: TRBJ2-2
D: .
V: TRBV2

CDR3: CSAWRDTEAFF
DNA: TGCAGTGCTTGGAGGGACACTGAAGCTTTCTTT
J: TRBJ1-1
D: .
V: TRBV20-1

CDR3: CASSFYSGADNEQFF
DNA: TGTGCCAGCAGCTTTTATAGCGGGGCGGACAATGAGCAGTTCTTC
J: TRBJ2-1
D: TRBD2
V: TRBV7-2

CDR3: CASSQGANQPQHF
DNA: TGTGCCAGCTCACAGGGGGCAAATCAGCCCCAGCATTTT
J: TRBJ1-5
D: TRBD1
V: TRBV2

CDR3: CASSLGGTGTDTQYF
DNA: TGTGCCAGCAGCCTGGGGGGGACTGGCACAGATACGCAGTATTTT
J: TRBJ2-3
D: TRBD2
V: TRBV28

CDR3: CASSEAGGNTQYF
DNA: TGTGCCAGCAGTGAAGCGGGAGGAAACACGCAGTATTTT
J: TRBJ2-3
D: TRBD2
V: TRBV27

CDR3: CASKERASDNEQFF
DNA: TGTGCCAGCAAAGAGCGGGCCTCCGACAATGAGCAGTTCTTC
J: TRBJ2-1
D: .
V: TRBV28

CDR3: CASSMQGPYSNQPQHF
DNA: TGTGCCAGTAGTATGCAGGGCCCCTATAGCAATCAGCCCCAGCATTTT
J: TRBJ1-5
D: .
V: TRBV19

CDR3: CASSLVTTLRRTNTEAFF
DNA: TGTGCCAGCAGTTTAGTAACCACGCTCCGACGGACAAACACTGAAGCTTTCTTT
J: TRBJ1-1
D: .
V: TRBV28

CDR3: CASSLRQGGANEKLFF
DNA: TGTGCCAGCAGCCTCCGGCAGGGAGGTGCTAATGAAAAACTGTTTTTT
J: TRBJ1-4
D: .
V: TRBV7-2

CDR3: CASSFGERTEAFF
DNA: TGTGCCAGCAGCTTTGGGGAGCGCACTGAAGCTTTCTTT
J: TRBJ1-1
D: .
V: TRBV11-3

CDR3: CASSMGDGRNQPQHF
DNA: TGTGCCAGTAGTATGGGAGACGGACGCAATCAGCCCCAGCATTTT
J: TRBJ1-5
D: .
V: TRBV19

CDR3: CASSPGMRAGSYNEQFF
DNA: TGTGCCAGCAGCCCGGGGATGAGGGCGGGCTCCTACAATGAGCAGTTCTTC
J: TRBJ2-1
D: .
V: TRBV9

CDR3: CASTDGIGQPQHF
DNA: TGTGCCAGCACCGACGGGATCGGACAGCCCCAGCATTTT
J: TRBJ1-5
D: .
V: TRBV6-5

CDR3: CASSKRTGDEAFF
DNA: TGTGCCAGCAGCAAAAGGACAGGGGATGAAGCTTTCTTT
J: TRBJ1-1
D: TRBD1
V: TRBV11-2

CDR3: CASSLGTGSFAYEQYF
DNA: TGTGCCAGCAGTTTGGGAACAGGGAGTTTCGCCTACGAGCAGTACTTC
J: TRBJ2-7
D: .
V: TRBV28

CDR3: CASSLVRTGGGGYTF
DNA: TGTGCCAGCAGCTTAGTCCGCACAGGGGGTGGTGGCTACACCTTC
J: TRBJ1-2
D: TRBD1
V: TRBV7-2

CDR3: CASSEVSLMEFF
DNA: TGTGCCAGCAGTGAAGTGAGCTTAATGGAGTTCTTC
J: TRBJ2-1
D: .
V: TRBV6-1

CDR3: CASSRGGKGEQYF
DNA: TGTGCCAGCAGCAGGGGGGGTAAAGGGGAGCAGTACTTC
J: TRBJ2-7
D: .
V: TRBV5-4

CDR3: CASSEDELRFEQFF
DNA: TGTGCCAGCAGTGAAGATGAACTTCGATTTGAGCAGTTCTTC
J: TRBJ2-1
D: .
V: TRBV6-1

CDR3: CAWKRGDRDSYNSPLHF
DNA: TGTGCCTGGAAAAGGGGGGACAGGGACTCCTATAATTCACCCCTCCACTTT
J: TRBJ1-6
D: TRBD1
V: TRBV30

CDR3: CASSRTGLYEQYF
DNA: TGTGCCAGCAGTCGGACAGGGCTGTACGAGCAGTACTTC
J: TRBJ2-7
D: TRBD1
V: TRBV6-6

CDR3: CASSQAGFKAGELFF
DNA: TGCGCCAGCAGCCAAGCGGGATTCAAGGCCGGGGAGCTGTTTTTT
J: TRBJ2-2
D: .
V: TRBV4-1

CDR3: CASSLTRAGGGTEDFF
DNA: TGTGCCAGCTCACTGACGCGGGCGGGGGGGGGCACTGAAGATTTCTTT
J: TRBJ1-1
D: .
V: TRBV18

CDR3: CASSGAGSYNEQFF
DNA: TGTGCCAGCAGTGGCGCAGGCTCCTACAATGAGCAGTTCTTC
J: TRBJ2-1
D: .
V: TRBV11-2

CDR3: CASSQAPGQGAEKLFF
DNA: TGCGCCAGCAGCCAAGCCCCGGGACAGGGAGCTGAAAAACTGTTTTTT
J: TRBJ1-4
D: TRBD1
V: TRBV4-3

CDR3: CSHTRRGLRDEQFF
DNA: TGCAGTCACACCCGTCGAGGGTTGAGAGATGAGCAGTTCTTC
J: TRBJ2-1
D: .
V: TRBV29-1

CDR3: CASSPRGGSAQETQYF
DNA: TGTGCCAGCAGCCCCCGCGGGGGGTCCGCGCAAGAGACCCAGTACTTC
J: TRBJ2-5
D: TRBD2
V: TRBV9

CDR3: CASSLTGGLWELFF
DNA: TGTGCCAGCAGCTTGACGGGGGGGCTTTGGGAGCTGTTTTTT
J: TRBJ2-2
D: TRBD2
V: TRBV5-6

CDR3: CASGLIYGYTF
DNA: TGTGCCAGCGGTCTAATCTATGGCTACACCTTC
J: TRBJ1-2
D: .
V: TRBV6-1

CDR3: CAGSIVGGTTGEQYF
DNA: TGTGCCGGCAGCATTGTGGGAGGCACTACAGGCGAGCAGTACTTC
J: TRBJ2-7
D: .
V: TRBV28

CDR3: CAISQGGETQYF
DNA: TGTGCCATCAGTCAGGGTGGGGAGACCCAGTACTTC
J: TRBJ2-5
D: .
V: TRBV10-3

CDR3: CASSAGQGGETQYF
DNA: TGTGCCAGCAGCGCGGGACAGGGTGGGGAGACCCAGTACTTC
J: TRBJ2-5
D: TRBD1
V: TRBV9

CDR3: CASSLEPGLAGPDNEQFF
DNA: TGTGCCAGCAGCTTAGAGCCGGGACTAGCGGGACCTGACAATGAGCAGTTCTTC
J: TRBJ2-1
D: TRBD2
V: TRBV11-2

CDR3: CAWSVSGGSLTGELFF
DNA: TGTGCCTGGAGTGTAAGCGGCGGATCCTTGACCGGGGAGCTGTTTTTT
J: TRBJ2-2
D: .
V: TRBV30

CDR3: CASSLDPGQKNTGELFF
DNA: TGTGCCAGCAGCTTAGATCCGGGACAGAAAAACACCGGGGAGCTGTTTTTT
J: TRBJ2-2
D: TRBD1
V: TRBV11-3

CDR3: CASSTSRGYPEAFF
DNA: TGTGCCAGCAGCACCTCTCGAGGGTACCCTGAAGCTTTCTTT
J: TRBJ1-1
D: .
V: TRBV5-8

CDR3: CASSPRTGEGYTF
DNA: TGTGCCAGCAGCCCCCGGACAGGGGAAGGCTACACCTTC
J: TRBJ1-2
D: TRBD1
V: TRBV7-3

CDR3: CASSQVGQISEAFF
DNA: TGTGCCAGCAGCCAAGTTGGACAGATTTCTGAAGCTTTCTTT
J: TRBJ1-1
D: .
V: TRBV4-2

CDR3: CASSLRVGPSAEAFF
DNA: TGCGCCAGCAGCTTGAGAGTAGGGCCTAGCGCTGAAGCTTTCTTT
J: TRBJ1-1
D: .
V: TRBV5-1

CDR3: CAISVWGGGQETQYF
DNA: TGTGCCATCAGTGTTTGGGGAGGGGGGCAAGAGACCCAGTACTTC
J: TRBJ2-5
D: .
V: TRBV10-3

CDR3: CASSLGPRAGISTDTQYF
DNA: TGTGCCAGCAGCTTGGGGCCTCGGGCGGGGATCAGCACAGATACGCAGTATTTT
J: TRBJ2-3
D: .
V: TRBV5-5

CDR3: CASSPNIHTGELFF
DNA: TGCGCCAGCAGCCCTAATATTCACACCGGGGAGCTGTTTTTT
J: TRBJ2-2
D: .
V: TRBV5-1

CDR3: CASSQEAGNTYEQYF
DNA: TGCGCCAGCAGCCAAGAAGCAGGGAACACCTACGAGCAGTACTTC
J: TRBJ2-7
D: .
V: TRBV4-3

CDR3: CASTKNFTGEQYF
DNA: TGTGCCAGCACTAAAAACTTTACAGGGGAGCAGTACTTC
J: TRBJ2-7
D: .
V: TRBV27

CDR3: CASKPGLAGPISYNEQFF
DNA: TGTGCCAGCAAGCCGGGACTAGCGGGTCCTATCTCCTACAATGAGCAGTTCTTC
J: TRBJ2-1
D: TRBD2
V: TRBV9

CDR3: CASRFTGIGGYTF
DNA: TGTGCCAGCAGGTTCACAGGGATTGGAGGCTACACCTTC
J: TRBJ1-2
D: .
V: TRBV6-5

CDR3: CATSPVKGIYEQYF
DNA: TGTGCCACCAGTCCGGTGAAGGGGATCTACGAGCAGTACTTC
J: TRBJ2-7
D: .
V: TRBV15

CDR3: CASSKGRRVNYGYTF
DNA: TGTGCCAGCAGTAAGGGACGGAGGGTAAACTATGGCTACACCTTC
J: TRBJ1-2
D: .
V: TRBV6-1

CDR3: CASSGGQGVGEQFF
DNA: TGCGCCAGCAGCGGGGGACAGGGGGTAGGGGAGCAGTTCTTC
J: TRBJ2-1
D: TRBD1
V: TRBV5-1

CDR3: CASSSPRETDTQYF
DNA: TGTGCCAGCAGCTCCCCACGAGAGACAGATACGCAGTATTTT
J: TRBJ2-3
D: .
V: TRBV9